The source of this T cell receptor beta chain is a study of cytomegalovirus exposure and HLA in healthy donors. The study's findings and limits: It was shown in a later analysis that HLA-associated TCR beta chains were more clonally expanded than other, equally common chains. The study had only CMV serostatus as immune exposure information. Rarity marked most TCR sequences, yet some public TCRs occurred in many donors.

Germline lookup yields CDR1 SNHLY and CDR2 FYNNEI. The CDR3 covers 14 residues. V gave up 6 bases and J gave up 3 bases, with 12 bases separating them. Donors in the study were healthy people who gave bone marrow. With respect to this clone: The antigen remains undetermined.

Vbeta (60) and Jbeta (13) primers were used in the PCR. Only in-frame clones appear in the TCRdb table, and some are missing; sequencing was by immunoSEQ multiplex PCR. The sample carries 160,000 or so clones, 80% to 85% recorded once. V and J are TRBV2 and TRBJ1-5, with D perhaps TRBD1 (6 bases). The receptor was isolated from a woman aged 18-35 years in good health and CMV-seronegative. The sequenced sample was PBMCs. CDR3 loop: CASSFRQVNQPQHF. CDR3 in DNA: TGTGCCAGCAGCTTCCGACAGGTCAATCAGCCCCAGCATTTT.